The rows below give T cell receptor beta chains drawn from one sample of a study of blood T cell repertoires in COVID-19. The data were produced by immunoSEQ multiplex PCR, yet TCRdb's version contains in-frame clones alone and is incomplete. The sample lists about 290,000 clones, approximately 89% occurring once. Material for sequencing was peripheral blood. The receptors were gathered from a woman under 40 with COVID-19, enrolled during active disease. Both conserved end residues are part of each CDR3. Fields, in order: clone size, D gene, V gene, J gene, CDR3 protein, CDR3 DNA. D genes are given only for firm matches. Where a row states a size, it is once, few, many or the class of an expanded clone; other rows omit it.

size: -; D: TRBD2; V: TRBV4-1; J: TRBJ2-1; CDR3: CASSHRTSGGAMDEQFF; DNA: TGCGCCAGCAGCCATAGGACTAGCGGGGGGGCTATGGATGAGCAGTTCTTC
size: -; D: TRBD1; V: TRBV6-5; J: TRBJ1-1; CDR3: CASSYQGVGKAFF; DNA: TGTGCCAGCAGTTATCAGGGGGTGGGGAAAGCTTTCTTT
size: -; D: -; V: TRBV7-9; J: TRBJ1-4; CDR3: CASSWQTNEKLFF; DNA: TGTGCCAGCAGCTGGCAGACTAATGAAAAACTGTTTTTT
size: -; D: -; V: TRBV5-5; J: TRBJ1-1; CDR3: CASSLGRMGNTEAFF; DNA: TGTGCCAGCAGCTTGGGGCGGATGGGGAACACTGAAGCTTTCTTT
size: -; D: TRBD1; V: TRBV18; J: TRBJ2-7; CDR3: CASSPGQGPTYEQYF; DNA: TGTGCCAGCTCACCCGGACAGGGCCCCACCTACGAGCAGTACTTC
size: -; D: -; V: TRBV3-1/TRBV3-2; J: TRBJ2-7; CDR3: CASSQDRHSYEQYF; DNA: TGTGCCAGCAGCCAAGACAGACACTCCTACGAGCAGTACTTC
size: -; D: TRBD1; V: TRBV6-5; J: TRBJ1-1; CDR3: CASSSGTGWDTEAFF; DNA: TGTGCCAGCAGTTCAGGGACAGGGTGGGACACTGAAGCTTTCTTT
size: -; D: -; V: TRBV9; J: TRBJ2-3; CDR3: CASSVADTQYF; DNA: TGTGCCAGCAGCGTAGCGGATACGCAGTATTTT
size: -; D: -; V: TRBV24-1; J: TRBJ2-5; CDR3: CATQPGRSQETQYF; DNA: TGTGCCACGCAGCCAGGGAGGAGCCAAGAGACCCAGTACTTC
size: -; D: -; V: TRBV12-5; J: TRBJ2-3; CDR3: CASGPETTGWAYTQYF; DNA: TGTGCTAGTGGTCCAGAGACCACTGGGTGGGCATATACGCAGTATTTT
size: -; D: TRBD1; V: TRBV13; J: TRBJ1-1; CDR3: CASSPPTGTTEAFF; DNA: TGTGCCAGCAGCCCACCGACAGGGACCACTGAAGCTTTCTTT
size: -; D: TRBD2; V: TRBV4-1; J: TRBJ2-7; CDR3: CASSPSTSGMNYEQYF; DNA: TGCGCCAGCAGCCCATCCACTAGCGGCATGAACTACGAGCAGTACTTC
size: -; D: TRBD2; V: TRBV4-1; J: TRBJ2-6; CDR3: CASSQAAGGSGANVLTF; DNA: TGCGCCAGCAGCCAAGCCGCGGGAGGCTCTGGGGCCAACGTCCTGACTTTC
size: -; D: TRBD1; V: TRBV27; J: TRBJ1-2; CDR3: CASSLLFGRGNPYGYTF; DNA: TGTGCCAGCAGTTTATTATTTGGCAGGGGGAATCCCTATGGCTACACCTTC
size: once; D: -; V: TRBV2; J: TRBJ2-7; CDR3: CASSPRLGSAEQYF; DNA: TGTGCCAGCAGCCCGAGACTGGGGAGCGCCGAGCAGTACTTC
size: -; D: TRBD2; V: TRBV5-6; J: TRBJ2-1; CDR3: CASSPLSGGERNEQFF; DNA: TGTGCCAGCAGCCCCTTGAGCGGGGGGGAGCGGAATGAGCAGTTCTTC
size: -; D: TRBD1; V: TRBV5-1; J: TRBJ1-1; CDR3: CASSLVGGAGRTEAFF; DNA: TGCGCCAGCAGCTTGGTAGGGGGCGCGGGTAGAACTGAAGCTTTCTTT
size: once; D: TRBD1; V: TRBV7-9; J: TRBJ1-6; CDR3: CASSERGPMNNSPLHF; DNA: TGTGCCAGTTCCGAAAGGGGGCCCATGAATAATTCACCCCTCCACTTT
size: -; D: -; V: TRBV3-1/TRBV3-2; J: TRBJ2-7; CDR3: CASSQAQQAGEQYF; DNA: TGTGCCAGCAGCCAAGCCCAACAGGCGGGGGAGCAGTACTTC
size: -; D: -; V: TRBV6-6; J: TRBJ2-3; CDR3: CASSSLRVTQYF; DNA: TGTGCCAGCAGTTCACTGCGAGTTACGCAGTATTTT
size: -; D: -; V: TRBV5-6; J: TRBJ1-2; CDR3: CASSLQGPFQGYTF; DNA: TGTGCCAGCAGCTTGCAGGGTCCTTTCCAGGGCTACACCTTC
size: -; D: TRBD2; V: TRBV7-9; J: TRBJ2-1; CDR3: CASSLGTSTYNEQFF; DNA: TGTGCCAGCAGCTTAGGGACTAGCACCTACAATGAGCAGTTCTTC
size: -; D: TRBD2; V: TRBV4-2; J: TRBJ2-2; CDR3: CASSQDRGLAGGPNTGELFF; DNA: TGTGCCAGCAGCCAAGATAGGGGACTAGCGGGGGGCCCGAACACCGGGGAGCTGTTTTTT
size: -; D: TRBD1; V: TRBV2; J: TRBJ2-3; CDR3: CAKLDRAGDTQYF; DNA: TGTGCCAAGCTTGACAGGGCAGGAGATACGCAGTATTTT
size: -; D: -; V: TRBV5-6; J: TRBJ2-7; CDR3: CASSFGGRGIYEQYF; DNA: TGTGCCAGCAGCTTCGGGGGACGGGGGATTTACGAGCAGTACTTC
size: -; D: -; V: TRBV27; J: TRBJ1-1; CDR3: CASSPYAYMNTEAFF; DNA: TGTGCCAGCAGTCCGTACGCATACATGAACACTGAAGCTTTCTTT
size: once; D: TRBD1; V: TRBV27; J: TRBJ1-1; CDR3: CATRDSLNTEAFF; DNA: TGTGCCACACGGGACAGCTTGAACACTGAAGCTTTCTTT
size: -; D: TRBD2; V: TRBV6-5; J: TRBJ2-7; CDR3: CASRPGRDGTYEQYF; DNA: TGTGCCAGCAGACCCGGGAGGGACGGAACTTACGAGCAGTACTTC
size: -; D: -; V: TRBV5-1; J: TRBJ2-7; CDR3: CASSKADGYEQYF; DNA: TGCGCCAGCAGCAAGGCCGACGGGTACGAGCAGTACTTC
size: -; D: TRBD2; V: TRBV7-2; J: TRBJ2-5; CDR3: CASSSRTSRETQYF; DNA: TGTGCCAGCAGCTCCCGGACTAGCCGGGAGACCCAGTACTTC
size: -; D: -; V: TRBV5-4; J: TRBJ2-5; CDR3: CASSLVEETQYF; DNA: TGTGCCAGCAGCTTGGTAGAAGAGACCCAGTACTTC
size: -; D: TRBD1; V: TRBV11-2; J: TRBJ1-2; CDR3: CASSFAGGAGGYTF; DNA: TGTGCCAGCAGCTTTGCAGGGGGCGCCGGGGGCTACACCTTC
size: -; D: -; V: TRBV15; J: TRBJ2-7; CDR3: CATSQRVGGYEQYF; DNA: TGTGCCACCAGTCAGAGGGTTGGCGGCTACGAGCAGTACTTC
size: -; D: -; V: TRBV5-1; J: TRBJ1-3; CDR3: CASSPRGVGNTIYF; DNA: TGCGCCAGCAGCCCAAGAGGTGTGGGTAACACCATATATTTT
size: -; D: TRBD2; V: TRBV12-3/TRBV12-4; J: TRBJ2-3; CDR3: CASSGGPNTQYF; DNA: TGTGCCAGTAGCGGGGGGCCCAATACGCAGTATTTT
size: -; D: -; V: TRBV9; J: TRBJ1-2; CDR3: CASSVSGNRAYGYTF; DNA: TGTGCCAGCAGCGTATCAGGGAATAGAGCCTATGGCTACACCTTC
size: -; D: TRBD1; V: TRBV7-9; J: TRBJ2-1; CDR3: CASSSGRTGSSYNEQFF; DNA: TGTGCCAGCAGCTCCGGAAGGACAGGGAGCTCCTACAATGAGCAGTTCTTC
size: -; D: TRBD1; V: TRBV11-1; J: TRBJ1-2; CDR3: CASSEGQGLRGYTF; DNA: TGTGCCAGCAGCGAGGGACAGGGACTCAGGGGCTACACCTTC
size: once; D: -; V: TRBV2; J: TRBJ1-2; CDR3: CASSSGGDGYGYTF; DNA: TGTGCCAGCAGCTCTGGGGGGGATGGCTATGGCTACACCTTC
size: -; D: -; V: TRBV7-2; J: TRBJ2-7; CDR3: CASSFLGLSYEQYF; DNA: TGTGCCAGCAGCTTTTTGGGGCTCTCCTACGAGCAGTACTTC